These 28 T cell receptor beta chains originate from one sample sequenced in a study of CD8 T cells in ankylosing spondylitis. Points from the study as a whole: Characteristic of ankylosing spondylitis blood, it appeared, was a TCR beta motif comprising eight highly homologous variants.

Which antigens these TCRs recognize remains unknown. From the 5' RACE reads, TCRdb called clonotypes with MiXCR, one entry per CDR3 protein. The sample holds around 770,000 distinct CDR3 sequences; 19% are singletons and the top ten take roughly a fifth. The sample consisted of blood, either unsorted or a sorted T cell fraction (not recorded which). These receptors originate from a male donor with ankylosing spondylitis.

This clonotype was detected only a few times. Written as DNA, the CDR3 is TGCAGCGCCGCGACGCAGGGCACAGATACGCAGTATTTT. Translation: CSAATQGTDTQYF. The V gene is TRBV29-1, the J gene TRBJ2-3; D not certain. Per germline, CDR1 SQVTM and CDR2 ANQGSEA. The CDR3 has 13 residues. The V end was cut by 7 bases, the J end by 1 base, with 12 bases between.

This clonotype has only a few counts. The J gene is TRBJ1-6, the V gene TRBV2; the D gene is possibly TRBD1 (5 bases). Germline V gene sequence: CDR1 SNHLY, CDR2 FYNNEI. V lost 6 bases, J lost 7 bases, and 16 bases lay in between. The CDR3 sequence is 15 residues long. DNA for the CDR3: TGTGCCAGCAGGCCGCGGGACGTTAGGAATTCACCCCTCCACTTT. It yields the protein CASRPRDVRNSPLHF.

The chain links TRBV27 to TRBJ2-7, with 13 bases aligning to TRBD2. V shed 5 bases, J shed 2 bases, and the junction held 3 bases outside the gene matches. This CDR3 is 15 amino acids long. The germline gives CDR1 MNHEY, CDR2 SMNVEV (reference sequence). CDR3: CASSITSGRAYEQYF. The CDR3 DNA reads TGTGCCAGCAGTATAACTAGCGGGAGGGCCTACGAGCAGTACTTC.

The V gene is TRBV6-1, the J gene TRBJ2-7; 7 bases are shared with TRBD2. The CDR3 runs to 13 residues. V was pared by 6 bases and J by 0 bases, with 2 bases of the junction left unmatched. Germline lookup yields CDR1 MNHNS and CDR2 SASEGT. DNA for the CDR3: TGTGCCAGCAGGGGGGGGAGCTCCTACGAGCAGTACTTC. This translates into CASRGGSSYEQYF.

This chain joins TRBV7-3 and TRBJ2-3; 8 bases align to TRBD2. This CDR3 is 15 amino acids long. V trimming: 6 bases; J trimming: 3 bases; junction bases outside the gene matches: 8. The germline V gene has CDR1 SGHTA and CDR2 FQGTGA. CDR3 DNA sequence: TGTGCCAGCAGTTCCCTGGGCGGGAGGACAGATACGCAGTATTTT. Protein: CASSSLGGRTDTQYF.

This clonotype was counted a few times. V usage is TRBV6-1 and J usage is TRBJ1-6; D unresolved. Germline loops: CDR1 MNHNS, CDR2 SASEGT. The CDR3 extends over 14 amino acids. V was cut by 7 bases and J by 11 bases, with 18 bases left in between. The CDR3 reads CASNIIGLRAPLHF. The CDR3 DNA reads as TGTGCCAGCAATATTATCGGACTGCGAGCACCCCTCCACTTT.

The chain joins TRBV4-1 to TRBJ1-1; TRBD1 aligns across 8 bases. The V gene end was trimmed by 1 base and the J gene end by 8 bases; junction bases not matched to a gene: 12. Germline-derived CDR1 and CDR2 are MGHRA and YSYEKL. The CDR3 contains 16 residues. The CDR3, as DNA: TGCGCCAGCAGCCAAGCAAGTAGGGGACAGGCCCCAGAAGCTTTCTTT. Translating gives CASSQASRGQAPEAFF.

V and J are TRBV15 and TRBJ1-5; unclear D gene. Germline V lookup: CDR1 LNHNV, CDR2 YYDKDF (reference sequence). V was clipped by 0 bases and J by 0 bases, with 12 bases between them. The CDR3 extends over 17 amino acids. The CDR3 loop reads CATSREVAEYSNQPQHF. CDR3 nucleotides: TGTGCCACCAGCAGAGAAGTGGCGGAGTATAGCAATCAGCCCCAGCATTTT.

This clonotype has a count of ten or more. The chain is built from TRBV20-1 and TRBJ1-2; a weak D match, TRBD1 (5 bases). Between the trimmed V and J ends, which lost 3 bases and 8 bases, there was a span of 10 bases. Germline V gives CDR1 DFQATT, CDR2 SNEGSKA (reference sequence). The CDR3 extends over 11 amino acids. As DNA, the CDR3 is TGCAGTGCTAGTCTCAGGGAAGGCTACACCTTC. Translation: CSASLREGYTF.

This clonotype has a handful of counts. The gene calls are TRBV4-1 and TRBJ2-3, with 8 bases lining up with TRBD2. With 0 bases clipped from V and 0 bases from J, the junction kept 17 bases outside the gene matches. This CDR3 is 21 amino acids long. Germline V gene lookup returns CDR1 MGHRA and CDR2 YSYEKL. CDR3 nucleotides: TGCGCCAGCAGCCAAGATAGAGGCGGGGGGACTTACTACCAGAGCACAGATACGCAGTATTTT. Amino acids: CASSQDRGGGTYYQSTDTQYF.

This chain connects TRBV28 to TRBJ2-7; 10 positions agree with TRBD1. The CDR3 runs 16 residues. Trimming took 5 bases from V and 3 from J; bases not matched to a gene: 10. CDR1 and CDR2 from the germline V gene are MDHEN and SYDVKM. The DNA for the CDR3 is TGTGCCAGCAGTACCAGCCCGGGACAGGGGATCTACGAGCAGTACTTC. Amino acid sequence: CASSTSPGQGIYEQYF. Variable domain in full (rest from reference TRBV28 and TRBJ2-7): DVKVTQSSRYLVKRTGEKVFLECVQDMDHENMFWYRQDPGLGLRLIYFSYDVKMKEKGDIPEGYSVSREKKERFSLILESASTNQTSMYLCASSTSPGQGIYEQYFGPGTRLTVT.

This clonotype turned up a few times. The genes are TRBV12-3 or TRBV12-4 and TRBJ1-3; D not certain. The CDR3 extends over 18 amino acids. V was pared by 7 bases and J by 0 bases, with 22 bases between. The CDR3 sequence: CASTLGTTETHSGNTIYF. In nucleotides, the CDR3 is TGTGCCAGCACGCTCGGTACTACTGAGACACACTCTGGAAACACCATATATTTT.

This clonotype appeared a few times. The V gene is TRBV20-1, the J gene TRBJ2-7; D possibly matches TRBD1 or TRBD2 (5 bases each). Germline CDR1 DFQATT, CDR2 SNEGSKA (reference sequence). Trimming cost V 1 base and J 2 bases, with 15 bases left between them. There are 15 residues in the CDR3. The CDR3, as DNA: TGCAGTGCTAGAGGCCCCCGGGACCAAGCCTACGAGCAGTACTTC. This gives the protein CSARGPRDQAYEQYF.

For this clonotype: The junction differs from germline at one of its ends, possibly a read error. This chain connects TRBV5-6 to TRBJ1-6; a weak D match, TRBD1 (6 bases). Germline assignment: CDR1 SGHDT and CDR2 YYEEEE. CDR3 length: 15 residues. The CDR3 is CASSPNRAANSRLHF. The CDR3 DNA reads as TGTGCCAGCAGCCCGAACAGGGCGGCTAATTCACGCCTCCACTTT.

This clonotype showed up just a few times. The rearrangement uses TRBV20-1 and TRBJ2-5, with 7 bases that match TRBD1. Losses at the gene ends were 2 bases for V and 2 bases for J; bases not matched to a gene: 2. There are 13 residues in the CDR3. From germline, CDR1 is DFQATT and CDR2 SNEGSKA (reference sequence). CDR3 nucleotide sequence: TGCAGTGCTAGAAAACAGGGGCAAGAGACCCAGTACTTC. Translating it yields CSARKQGQETQYF.

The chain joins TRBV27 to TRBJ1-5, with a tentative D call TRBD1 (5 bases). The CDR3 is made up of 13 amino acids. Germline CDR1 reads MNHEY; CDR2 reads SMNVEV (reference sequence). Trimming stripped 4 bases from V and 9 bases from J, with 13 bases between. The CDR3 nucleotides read TGTGCCAGCAGTTGGGAACCGAGGGGGCCCCAGCATTTT. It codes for CASSWEPRGPQHF.

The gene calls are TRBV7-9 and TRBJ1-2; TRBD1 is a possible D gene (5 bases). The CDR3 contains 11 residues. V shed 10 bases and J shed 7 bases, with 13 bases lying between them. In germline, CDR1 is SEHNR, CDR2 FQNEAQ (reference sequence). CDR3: CAIVGGGGYTF. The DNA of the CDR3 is TGTGCCATTGTTGGGGGAGGTGGCTACACCTTC.

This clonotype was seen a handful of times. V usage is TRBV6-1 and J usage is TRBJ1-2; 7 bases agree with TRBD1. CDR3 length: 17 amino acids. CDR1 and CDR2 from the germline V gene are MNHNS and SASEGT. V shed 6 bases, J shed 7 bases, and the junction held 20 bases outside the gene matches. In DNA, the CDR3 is TGTGCCAGCAGCCGACATCAACCGGGACAGAGCCCTTCTGGCTACACCTTC. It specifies CASSRHQPGQSPSGYTF.

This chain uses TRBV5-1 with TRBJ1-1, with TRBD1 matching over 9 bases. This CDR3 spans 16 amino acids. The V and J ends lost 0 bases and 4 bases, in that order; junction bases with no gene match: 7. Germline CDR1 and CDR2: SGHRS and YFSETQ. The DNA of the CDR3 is TGCGCCAGCAGCTTGGGGGACAGGGCGGGCGGCACTGAAGCTTTCTTT. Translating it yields CASSLGDRAGGTEAFF.

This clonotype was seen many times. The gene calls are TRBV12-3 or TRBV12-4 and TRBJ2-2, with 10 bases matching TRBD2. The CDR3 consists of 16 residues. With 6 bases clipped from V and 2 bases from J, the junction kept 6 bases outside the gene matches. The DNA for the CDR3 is TGTGCCAGCAGCTACGGACTAGCGGTAAACACCGGGGAGCTGTTTTTT. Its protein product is CASSYGLAVNTGELFF.

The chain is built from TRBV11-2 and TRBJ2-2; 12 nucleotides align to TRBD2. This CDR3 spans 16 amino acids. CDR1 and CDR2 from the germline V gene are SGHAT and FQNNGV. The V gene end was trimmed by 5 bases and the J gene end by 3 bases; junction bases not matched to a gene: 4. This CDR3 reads CASSRLAGEDTGELFF. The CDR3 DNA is TGTGCCAGCAGCAGACTAGCGGGAGAGGACACCGGGGAGCTGTTTTTT.

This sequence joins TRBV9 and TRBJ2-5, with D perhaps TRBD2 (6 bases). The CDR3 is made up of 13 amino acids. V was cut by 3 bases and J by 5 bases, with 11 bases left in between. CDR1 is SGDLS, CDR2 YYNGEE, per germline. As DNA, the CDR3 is TGTGCCAGCAGCGCCGGACTATTCGAGACCCAGTACTTC. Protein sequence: CASSAGLFETQYF.

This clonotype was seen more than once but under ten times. The CDR3 DNA reads as TGCGCCAGCAGCCAAGAAGGCCGGGGGGACTACGAGCAGTACTTC. Amino acids: CASSQEGRGDYEQYF. The V and J genes are TRBV4-1 and TRBJ2-7; TRBD2 agrees at 7 bases. Germline V gene sequence: CDR1 MGHRA, CDR2 YSYEKL. V lost 0 bases to trimming and J lost 3 bases; unmatched junction nucleotides: 5. The CDR3 is 15 amino acids.

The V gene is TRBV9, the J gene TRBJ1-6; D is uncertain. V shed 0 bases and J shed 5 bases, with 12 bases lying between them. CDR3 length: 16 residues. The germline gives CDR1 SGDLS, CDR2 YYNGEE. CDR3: CASSVGGSRHNSPLHF. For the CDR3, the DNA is TGTGCCAGCAGCGTAGGCGGGTCTAGACATAATTCACCCCTCCACTTT.

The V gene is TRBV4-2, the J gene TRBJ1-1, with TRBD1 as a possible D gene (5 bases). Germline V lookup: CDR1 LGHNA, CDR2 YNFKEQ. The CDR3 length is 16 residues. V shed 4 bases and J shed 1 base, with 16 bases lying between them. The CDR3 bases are TGTGCCAGCAGCCCGCGGACACCTTTAGAGAACACTGAAGCTTTCTTT. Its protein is CASSPRTPLENTEAFF.

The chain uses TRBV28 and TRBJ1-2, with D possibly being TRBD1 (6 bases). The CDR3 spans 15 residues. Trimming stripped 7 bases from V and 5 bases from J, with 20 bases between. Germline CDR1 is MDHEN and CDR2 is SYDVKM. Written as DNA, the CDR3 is TGTGCCAGCACCGTTCGGGGCAGGGGTGGATATGGCTACACCTTC. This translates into CASTVRGRGGYGYTF.

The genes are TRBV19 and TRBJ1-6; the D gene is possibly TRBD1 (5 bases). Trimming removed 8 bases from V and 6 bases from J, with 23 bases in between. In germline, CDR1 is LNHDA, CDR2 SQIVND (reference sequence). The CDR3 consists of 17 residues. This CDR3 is CASRQKSKGQINSPLHF. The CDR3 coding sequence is TGTGCCAGTCGCCAAAAGTCGAAAGGACAAATTAATTCACCCCTCCACTTT.

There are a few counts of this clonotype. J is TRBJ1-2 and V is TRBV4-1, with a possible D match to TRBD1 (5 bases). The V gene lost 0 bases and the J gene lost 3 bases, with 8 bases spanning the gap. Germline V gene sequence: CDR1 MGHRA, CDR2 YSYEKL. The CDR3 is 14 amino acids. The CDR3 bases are TGCGCCAGCAGCCAAGAGGGAGGGGACTATGGCTACACCTTC. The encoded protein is CASSQEGGDYGYTF.